This T cell receptor (beta chain) was captured by sequencing in a study of human T cells and chemical hapten exposure. A single record per CDR3 protein comes from TCRdb applying MiXCR to the RACE reads. The sample includes 35,000 to 45,000 distinct CDR3 sequences, more than 8.5% seen only once; the top ten take 14% to 15%. Points from the study as a whole: Sensitization with DPC brought no change to TCRs above 1 in 1000 in frequency.

The time point was: patch test 2, 6 weeks after DPC sensitization. The treatment: therapeutic diphenylcyclopropenone sensitization with weekly scalp DPC. Investigators collected blood before applying each patch test. This clonotype was seen ten or more times. What it binds is unknown. Trimming removed 6 bases from V and 5 bases from J, with 11 bases in between. CDR1 is SGDLS and CDR2 is YYNGEE in the germline V gene. The length of the CDR3 is 13 residues. This sample comprised whole blood, obtained in connection with sensitization to the hapten diphenylcyclopropenone (DPC). The receptor's source is a woman in her 40s with alopecia areata. Some clones in this sample may be carry-over from other donors' samples. The rearrangement joins TRBV9 to TRBJ2-2; D is perhaps TRBD2 (6 bases). The CDR3 here is CASNRGGTGELFF. The CDR3 DNA follows: TGTGCCAGCAACAGAGGAGGGACCGGGGAGCTGTTTTTT. Full variable domain (rest looked up from reference TRBV9 and TRBJ2-2): DSGVTQTPKHLITATGQRVTLRCSPRSGDLSVYWYQQSLDQGLQFLIQYYNGEERAKGNILERFSAQQFPDLHSELNLSSLELGDSALYFCASNRGGTGELFFGEGSRLTVL.